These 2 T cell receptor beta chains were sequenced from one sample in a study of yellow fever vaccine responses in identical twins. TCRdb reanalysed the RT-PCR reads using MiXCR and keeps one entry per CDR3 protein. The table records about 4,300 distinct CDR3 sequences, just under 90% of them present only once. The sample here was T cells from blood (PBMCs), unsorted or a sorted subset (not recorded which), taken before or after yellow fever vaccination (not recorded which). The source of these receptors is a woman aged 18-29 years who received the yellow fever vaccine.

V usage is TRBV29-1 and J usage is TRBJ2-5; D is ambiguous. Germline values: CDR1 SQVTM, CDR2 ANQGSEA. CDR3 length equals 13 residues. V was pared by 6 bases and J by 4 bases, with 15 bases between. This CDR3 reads CSVQYLRGETQYF. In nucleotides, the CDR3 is TGCAGCGTCCAATATCTAAGAGGAGAGACCCAGTACTTC.

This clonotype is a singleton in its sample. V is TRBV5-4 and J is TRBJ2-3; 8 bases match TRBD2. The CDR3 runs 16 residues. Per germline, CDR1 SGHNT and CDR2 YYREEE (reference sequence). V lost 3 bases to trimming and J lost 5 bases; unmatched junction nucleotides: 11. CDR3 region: CASSSLGAGERDTQYF. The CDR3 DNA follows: TGTGCCAGCAGCTCGTTAGGAGCGGGGGAGAGAGATACGCAGTATTTT. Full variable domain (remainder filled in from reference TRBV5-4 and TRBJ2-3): ETGVTQSPTHLIKTRGQQVTLRCSSQSGHNTVSWYQQALGQGPQFIFQYYREEENGRGNFPPRFSGLQFPNYSSELNVNALELDDSALYLCASSSLGAGERDTQYFGPGTRLTVL.